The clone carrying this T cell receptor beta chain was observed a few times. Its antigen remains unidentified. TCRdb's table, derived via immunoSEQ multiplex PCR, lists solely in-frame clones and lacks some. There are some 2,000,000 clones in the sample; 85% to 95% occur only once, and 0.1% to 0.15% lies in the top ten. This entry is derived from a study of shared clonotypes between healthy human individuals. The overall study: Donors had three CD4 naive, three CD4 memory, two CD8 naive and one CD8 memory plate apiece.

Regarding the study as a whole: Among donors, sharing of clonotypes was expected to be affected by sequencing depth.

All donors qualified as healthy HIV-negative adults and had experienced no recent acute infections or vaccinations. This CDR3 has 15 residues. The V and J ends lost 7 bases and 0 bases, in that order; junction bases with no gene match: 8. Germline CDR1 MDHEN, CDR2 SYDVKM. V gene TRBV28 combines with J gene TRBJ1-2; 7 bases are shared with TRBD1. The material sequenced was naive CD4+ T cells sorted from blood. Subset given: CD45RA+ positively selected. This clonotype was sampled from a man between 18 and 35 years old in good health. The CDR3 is CASKKGGSPNYGYTF. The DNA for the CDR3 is TGTGCCAGCAAGAAAGGGGGCAGCCCTAACTATGGCTACACCTTC.